A selection of T cell receptor beta chains follows, all from one sample in a study of blood T cell repertoires in COVID-19. TCRdb's table, derived via immunoSEQ multiplex PCR, lists solely in-frame clones and lacks some. The sample has fewer than 65,000 clones, around 80% seen once. The specimen was peripheral blood. These receptors were taken from a human donor in a cohort sampled during active COVID-19. The CDR3 runs from the conserved cysteine through the conserved F or W. Fields, in order: J gene, D gene, V gene, clone size, CDR3 protein, CDR3 DNA. A D gene is named only where the DNA matches it firmly. Part of the rows lack a size; the others show once, few, many or a class for expanded clones.

J: TRBJ2-1
D: -
V: TRBV9
size: -
CDR3: CASNPDAAYNEQFF
DNA: TGTGCCAGCAACCCTGATGCGGCATACAATGAGCAGTTCTTC

J: TRBJ1-6
D: -
V: TRBV7-2
size: -
CDR3: CAVQGGLTLHF
DNA: TGTGCCGTCCAAGGTGGACTAACCCTCCACTTT

J: TRBJ2-2
D: TRBD2
V: TRBV6-5
size: -
CDR3: CASSYSSSGATGELFF
DNA: TGTGCCAGCAGTTACTCGTCTAGCGGGGCAACCGGGGAGCTGTTTTTT

J: TRBJ2-1
D: TRBD2
V: TRBV30
size: -
CDR3: CAWRGLAGEPNEQFF
DNA: TGTGCCTGGAGAGGGCTAGCGGGAGAGCCCAATGAGCAGTTCTTC

J: TRBJ1-6
D: -
V: TRBV5-6
size: -
CDR3: CASSLSRSPLHF
DNA: TGTGCCAGCAGCTTATCTAGGTCACCCCTCCACTTT

J: TRBJ2-5
D: -
V: TRBV7-2
size: -
CDR3: CASSSRPAPESGQYF
DNA: TGTGCCAGCAGCTCGAGGCCCGCCCCCGAATCGGGACAGTACTTC

J: TRBJ2-5
D: -
V: TRBV14
size: -
CDR3: CASSQETGRKETQYF
DNA: TGTGCCAGCAGCCAAGAGACGGGGAGAAAAGAGACCCAGTACTTC

J: TRBJ1-1
D: -
V: TRBV27
size: -
CDR3: CASFSSYTEAFF
DNA: TGTGCCAGCTTTTCTAGTTACACTGAAGCTTTCTTT

J: TRBJ2-5
D: -
V: TRBV3-1/TRBV3-2
size: -
CDR3: CASSQKTGTQYF
DNA: TGTGCCAGCAGCCAAAAGACTGGGACCCAGTACTTC

J: TRBJ2-7
D: TRBD1
V: TRBV11-3
size: few
CDR3: CASSPRTGGAEQYF
DNA: TGTGCCAGCAGCCCCAGGACAGGGGGCGCCGAGCAGTACTTC

J: TRBJ1-1
D: TRBD1
V: TRBV6-5
size: -
CDR3: CASRLFPGTDNFFF
DNA: TGTGCCAGCAGGCTTTTCCCCGGGACAGATAACTTCTTCTTT

J: TRBJ1-3
D: -
V: TRBV6-6
size: -
CDR3: CASLTSRAGGNTIYF
DNA: TGTGCCAGCCTAACTTCCAGGGCAGGGGGAAACACCATATATTTT

J: TRBJ1-1
D: -
V: TRBV4-3
size: -
CDR3: CASSPTLGRDRTEAFF
DNA: TGCGCCAGCAGTCCAACCTTGGGCCGGGATAGAACTGAAGCTTTCTTT

J: TRBJ2-6
D: -
V: TRBV12-5
size: -
CDR3: CASGPDGSSGANVLTF
DNA: TGTGCTAGTGGTCCGGACGGGAGCTCTGGGGCCAACGTCCTGACTTTC

J: TRBJ2-7
D: -
V: TRBV6-5
size: -
CDR3: CASSYSSSGEQYF
DNA: TGTGCCAGCAGTTACTCGAGTTCGGGTGAGCAGTACTTC